One sample yielded the 2 T cell receptor beta chains listed below, sequenced in a study of early T cells in non-severe SARS-CoV-2 infection. TCRdb reanalysed the 5' RACE reads using MiXCR and keeps one entry per CDR3 protein. The data hold roughly 60,000 distinct CDR3 sequences, with around 12% observed a single time. Sequenced input: whole blood. The origin of the receptors is an adult who was a healthcare worker with PCR-confirmed SARS-CoV-2 infection or an uninfected control (not recorded which).

This clonotype was observed many times. The chain uses TRBV11-2 and TRBJ1-1, with a tentative D call TRBD1 (6 bases). The length of the CDR3 is 14 residues. The V gene's germline CDR1 is SGHAT and CDR2 FQNNGV. The V gene lost 5 bases and the J gene lost 4 bases, with 14 bases spanning the gap. CDR3 amino acids: CASSLEQTGTEAFF. For the CDR3, the DNA is TGTGCCAGCAGCCTCGAGCAGACAGGCACTGAAGCTTTCTTT.

The chain has TRBV10-3 and TRBJ2-7; a weak D match, TRBD2 (6 bases). The CDR3 has 13 residues. The V gene's germline CDR1 is ENHRY and CDR2 SYGVKD. Trimming removed 3 bases at V and 3 bases at J, with 9 bases between. The chain's CDR3 is CAISDWGDYEQYF. CDR3 nucleotides: TGTGCCATCAGTGACTGGGGGGACTACGAGCAGTACTTC.